A single sample is the source of the 16 T cell receptor beta chains below, sequenced in a study of regulatory T cells in long-lasting Graves disease. Library construction for TCR beta used iRepertoire HTBI primers and Arm-PCR of CDR3 regions. TCRdb re-derived calls from the multiplex PCR reads in MiXCR, one entry per CDR3 protein. The table lists 400,000 to 500,000 distinct CDR3 sequences, less than 25% of them singletons. Specified time point: persistent/refractory GD, antithyroid drugs over 5 years with positive TRAb. Researchers made the TCR library from RNA that was extracted from PBMCs. Specimen: peripheral blood mononuclear cells (PBMCs), collected when the disease was refractory, from a patient treated with antithyroid drugs. The receptor source for this set is a female donor with Graves disease.

This clonotype was observed at least ten times. The genes are TRBV3-1 and TRBJ2-7; no definite D call. This CDR3 contains 12 residues. V was clipped by 3 bases and J by 3 bases, with 6 bases between them. CDR1 LGHDT and CDR2 YNNKEL come from the germline V gene (reference sequence). The CDR3 sequence is CASSQTVYEQYF. CDR3 DNA sequence: TGTGCCAGCAGCCAGACCGTCTACGAGCAGTACTTC.

CDR3 residues: CATSDPGTGNTGELFF. CDR3 DNA: TGTGCCACCAGTGATCCCGGGACAGGGAACACCGGGGAGCTGTTTTTT. The genes are TRBV24-1 and TRBJ2-2; 8 bases are a match to TRBD1. Per germline, CDR1 KGHDR and CDR2 SFDVKD. The V segment lost 3 bases and the J segment 1 base; nucleotides outside the gene matches: 3. CDR3 length equals 16 residues.

The chain combines TRBV19 with TRBJ1-6; no clear D. The CDR3 contains 15 residues. In germline, CDR1 is LNHDA, CDR2 SQIVND (reference sequence). Trimming stripped 0 bases from V and 6 bases from J, with 9 bases between. The CDR3: CASSIEGSFNSPLHF. CDR3 in DNA: TGTGCCAGTAGTATAGAAGGCAGCTTTAATTCACCCCTCCACTTT.

This clonotype has a count of ten or more. The J gene is TRBJ2-7, the V gene TRBV6-1; a weak D match, TRBD1 (5 bases). This CDR3 spans 14 amino acids. Germline lookup yields CDR1 MNHNS and CDR2 SASEGT. Trimming left V 2 bases short and J 3 bases short, with 11 bases between. The chain's CDR3 is CASSEPGHLYEQYF. CDR3 coding DNA: TGTGCCAGCAGTGAACCCGGACACCTCTACGAGCAGTACTTC.

This clonotype was detected a few times. The chain uses TRBV30 and TRBJ2-5, with 10 bases aligning to TRBD2. This CDR3 spans 13 amino acids. With V trimmed by 7 bases and J by 5 bases, 7 bases remained unmatched. Germline CDR1 GTSNPN, CDR2 SVGIG (reference sequence). The CDR3 sequence: CAYLSGGHETQYF. CDR3 DNA: TGTGCCTACCTTAGCGGGGGGCATGAGACCCAGTACTTC.

This clonotype came up a few times. The chain recombines TRBV11-1 with TRBJ2-2; possible D gene TRBD2, 5 bases. Between the trimmed V and J ends, which lost 5 bases and 7 bases, there was a span of 23 bases. Germline lookup yields CDR1 SGHAT and CDR2 FQDESV (reference sequence). The CDR3 has 17 residues. The CDR3 DNA reads TGTGCCAGCAGCCTCCTCCCGGCGGGCAGTGTAGGCGGGGAGCTGTTTTTT. It translates to CASSLLPAGSVGGELFF. The full variable domain, in which reference TRBV11-1 and TRBJ2-2 provide the parts outside the CDR3, is EAEVAQSPRYKITEKSQAVAFWCDPISGHATLYWYRQILGQGPELLVQFQDESVVDDSQLPKDRFSAERLKGVDSTLKIQPAELGDSAMYLCASSLLPAGSVGGELFFGEGSRLTVL.

This clonotype came up a few times. This CDR3 is CASSQDSSDVAFF. The CDR3 nucleotides are TGTGCCAGCAGCCAAGATTCTTCAGACGTGGCTTTCTTT. The gene calls are TRBV3-1 and TRBJ1-1, with unresolved D. V was shortened by 0 bases and J by 11 bases, with 13 bases between the two germline ends. Germline V gene sequence: CDR1 LGHDT, CDR2 YNNKEL (reference sequence). This CDR3 is 13 amino acids long. Looking up the rest from reference TRBV3-1 and TRBJ1-1 gives the full variable domain: DTAVSQTPKYLVTQMGNDKSIKCEQNLGHDTMYWYKQDSKKFLKIMFSYNNKELIINETVPNRFSPKSPDKAHLNLHINSLELGDSAVYFCASSQDSSDVAFFGQGTRLTVV.

This clonotype occurred a few times. The CDR3 bases are TGTGCCAGTAGTTCAGGGTCAATGCCGAGCACCGGGGAGCTGTTTTTT. Translation gives CASSSGSMPSTGELFF. The V call is TRBV19, the J call TRBJ2-2; TRBD1 is a possible D gene (5 bases). This CDR3 spans 16 amino acids. Trimming stripped 5 bases from V and 4 bases from J, with 17 bases between. Looked up from germline, CDR1 is LNHDA and CDR2 is SQIVND (reference sequence). The complete variable domain, with remaining parts taken from reference TRBV19 and TRBJ2-2, reads DGGITQSPKYLFRKEGQNVTLSCEQNLNHDAMYWYRQDPGQGLRLIYYSQIVNDFQKGDIAEGYSVSREKKESFPLTVTSAQKNPTAFYLCASSSGSMPSTGELFFGEGSRLTVL.

The table lists this clonotype with many counts. The rearrangement links TRBV7-8 to TRBJ1-4; D remains unclear. The CDR3 totals 16 residues. Trimming cost V 5 bases and J 7 bases, with 20 bases left between them. CDR1 and CDR2 (germline): SGHVS, FQNEAQ. CDR3 sequence (DNA): TGTGCCAGCAGCCCCCGATTCCCAAGTACGGGTGAAAAACTGTTTTTT. Residues: CASSPRFPSTGEKLFF.

This clonotype has a handful of counts. The chain links TRBV20-1 to TRBJ1-2; D is possibly TRBD1 (6 bases). The ends were cut back, 8 bases at V and 0 bases at J, with 19 bases in the middle. The CDR3 is made up of 15 amino acids. Germline V lookup: CDR1 DFQATT, CDR2 SNEGSKA (reference sequence). CDR3 DNA sequence: TGCAGTTCCCGGGCCAGGGGAGAGTCTAACTATGGCTACACCTTC. Encoded protein: CSSRARGESNYGYTF.

Ten or more counts support this clonotype. This chain uses TRBV28 with TRBJ2-5; TRBD2 agrees at 9 bases. Germline V CDR1 and CDR2: MDHEN, SYDVKM. The CDR3 has 16 amino acids. V shed 5 bases, J shed 4 bases, and the junction held 11 bases outside the gene matches. The CDR3 here is CASSPPLAGSVETQYF. The CDR3 nucleotides read TGTGCCAGCAGTCCTCCCCTAGCGGGGTCGGTAGAGACCCAGTACTTC.

This clonotype was detected a few times. The chain employs TRBV10-3 and TRBJ2-1; D not resolved. Trimming left V 6 bases short and J 8 bases short, with 14 bases between. This CDR3 is built from 13 residues. Germline V lookup: CDR1 ENHRY, CDR2 SYGVKD. This CDR3 is CAIRLDVDDEQFF. The CDR3 DNA reads TGTGCCATCAGATTGGACGTTGACGATGAGCAGTTCTTC.

The V gene is TRBV5-1, the J gene TRBJ2-3; 7 bases are shared with TRBD2. The CDR3 is 16 residues long. From germline, CDR1 is SGHRS and CDR2 YFSETQ. V dropped 1 base and J dropped 2; count of bases not matched to a gene: 7. The CDR3 nucleotides are TGCGCCAGCAGCTTGAGGCTAGCGGAAACCACAGATACGCAGTATTTT. Translated: CASSLRLAETTDTQYF.

Regarding this clonotype: A much larger clone is a single base away; this may be a read error. The CDR3 reads CASSLGGRGTGQGTQYF. The DNA of the CDR3 is TGTGCCAGCAGCTTAGGAGGGAGAGGGACAGGTCAAGGGACCCAGTACTTC. The V call is TRBV7-2, the J call TRBJ2-5, with 8 positions matching TRBD1. Germline V gives CDR1 SGHTA, CDR2 FQGNSA. The CDR3 is 17 amino acids. Full variable domain (remainder filled in from reference TRBV7-2 and TRBJ2-5): GAGVSQSPSNKVTEKGKDVELRCDPISGHTALYWYRQSLGQGLEFLIYFQGNSAPDKSGLPSDRFSAERTGGSVSTLTIQRTQQEDSAVYLCASSLGGRGTGQGTQYFGPGTRLLVL.

In its sample, this clonotype was seen many times. The chain has TRBV2 and TRBJ2-7; maybe TRBD1 (5 bases). V lost 7 bases and J 0 bases, leaving 16 bases between the germline ends. CDR1 SNHLY and CDR2 FYNNEI come from the germline V gene. This CDR3 region has 15 residues. Written as DNA, the CDR3 is TGTGCCAGCAACTTTCCAGGGAAAAGCTCCTACGAGCAGTACTTC. Residues: CASNFPGKSSYEQYF.

This clonotype was counted many times. The chain joins TRBV2 to TRBJ2-5; TRBD1 matches 8 bases. The germline V gene has CDR1 SNHLY and CDR2 FYNNEI. This CDR3 has 16 amino acids. The J segment lost 1 base and the V segment lost 6 bases, leaving 10 bases of the junction unmatched. The CDR3 nucleotides are TGTGCCAGCAGGGCTGCTTGGACAGGGCGCCAAGAGACCCAGTACTTC. Protein product: CASRAAWTGRQETQYF.